This TCR beta chain was sequenced in a study of blood T cell repertoires in COVID-19 (TCRdb year 2020). Context from the whole study: Recovered participants in ImmuneRACE Cohort 3 were defined by two consecutive negative NP/OP PCR tests, clearance by a healthcare professional, or resolution of symptoms. Collaborator samples came from the United States, Italy and Spain and covered acute and convalescent phases of COVID-19. The prospective study material was composed of cDNA or gDNA derived from T cells, B-cell-depleted T cells, or PBMCs. Subjects who had been exposed to COVID-19, were actively infected with it, or had recovered from it provided the deeply sampled blood TCRbeta repertoires that made up the dataset. The repertoires were released in a freely available public database intended as a resource for research on the immune response to SARS-CoV-2. The samples were drawn from the first 160 participants of the ongoing ImmuneRACE study and from 1,254 subjects provided by 6 global collaborators. Nearly every sample came with metadata listing a de-identified subject ID, COVID-19 status, age in years and sex. Where HLA class I and class II types were available, the types were taken from metadata supplied by the sample provider, not from assay-based typing.

Participants in the prospective study were enrolled through a virtual design, were aged roughly 18 to 100 years, and lived in approximately 25 United States geographic areas. In the prospective study, cohorts were assigned on the basis of participant-reported clinical history obtained from a screening survey and a study questionnaire. Mobile phlebotomists in the prospective study collected whole blood, serum and a nasopharyngeal or oropharyngeal swab from every participant. Over an approximately 2-month period, participants in the prospective study had the option of providing additional blood draws and questionnaires. Before DNA extraction, blood samples from the prospective study were shipped at room temperature or frozen. Overall study results and their limits: The quantity of clinical and demographic metadata differed by source and by participant and was supplied without curation.

TCRbeta CDR3 regions were amplified from genomic DNA using the immunoSEQ Assay, a bias-controlled multiplex PCR. Per the original workflow: The number of nucleated cells in each sample was estimated by amplification of reference gene primers within the assay. Sequence reads were collapsed and filtered to measure the absolute abundance of every unique TCRbeta CDR3 rearrangement. Productive Simpson clonality was computed per sample as the square root of Simpson's diversity index over productive rearrangements. Not all clones reach the TCRdb copy of this immuneACCESS table, which keeps in-frame sequences only. Checked studies attribute under half of the gap to unresolved V genes and leave the rest unexplained. V, J and clone size derive from that table, while D and trimming were established from the DNA sequence. The sample table holds more than 300,000 clones, of which about 87% were seen once. Together, the top ten hold about 2.1% of the sample.

The germline V and J ends show losses of 0 bases and 1 base respectively, and no gene match explains 10 bases of the junction. Including cysteine and phenylalanine, the CDR3 has 20 amino acids. Of the read, only the CDR3 DNA is kept; its 60 bases are in frame from base 1. CDR1 and CDR2 (MGHRA, YSYEKL) derive from the germline V gene. In this sample, this clone turned up a few times. The antigen it binds to is not known. Base-call qualities are not available, and no considerably larger clone is one nucleotide away. The source material was PBMCs or T cells enriched from blood (not recorded which). The sequence came from a man between 40 and 49 years old in a cohort exposed to, infected with or recovered from COVID-19 (not recorded which). The chain links TRBV4-1 with TRBJ2-2; 11 central nucleotides agree with TRBD2. The CDR3 has the sequence CASSQDRRTSGSVNTGELFF. The nucleotide sequence is given as TGCGCCAGCAGCCAAGATAGGCGCACTAGCGGGAGTGTGAACACCGGGGAGCTGTTTTTT.